The text below deals with one T cell receptor (beta chain). The target antigen is unknown. V was pared by 6 bases and J by 6 bases, with 17 bases between. The CDR3 is 14 amino acids. Germline CDR1 reads MNHEY; CDR2 reads SMNVEV (reference sequence). Data came from immunoSEQ multiplex PCR; TCRdb stores just in-frame clones and leaves some out. This table holds about 68,000 clones, around 97% found once. The data derive from a study of cytomegalovirus exposure and HLA in healthy donors. Overall study results and limits: Subsequent analysis revealed that first-cohort TCR clusters tended to co-occur in the 120 or so validation repertoires. The classifier, whose performance was assessed in both the original and validation cohorts, reportedly diagnosed cytomegalovirus status with high specificity and sensitivity. Among TCR sequences, most were rare, though some public TCRs appeared in many donors.

What was sequenced was PBMCs. The source is a man between 18 and 29 years old in good health and CMV-seronegative. The chain joins TRBV27 to TRBJ1-2; D remains unclear. CDR3 residues: CASRLNRVAHGYTF. DNA of the CDR3: TGTGCCAGCAGGCTAAACCGGGTGGCGCATGGCTACACCTTC.